This T cell receptor beta chain originates from a study of blood T cell dynamics during melanoma immunotherapy. A fixed DNA input of around 0.35 ug was used per bulk PBMC sample. The method was immunoSEQ multiplex PCR; TCRdb's version includes in-frame clones alone and lacks a portion of them. The data show thousands of clones, nearly 90% seen once. This sample's time point: week 3, after first cycle of checkpoint inhibitor. Germline CDR1 SGHNT, CDR2 YYREEE (reference sequence). This CDR3 region has 15 residues. Trimming took 4 bases from V and 1 from J; bases not matched to a gene: 4. This specimen consisted of blood, obtained from a patient treated with checkpoint blockade. The clonotype originates from a human donor with melanoma. The rearrangement links TRBV5-4 to TRBJ1-1; 10 nucleotides align to TRBD1. CDR3 nucleotide sequence: TGTGCCAGCAGCCCTGACAGGGGGCCGAACACTGAAGCTTTCTTT. Translating it yields CASSPDRGPNTEAFF.